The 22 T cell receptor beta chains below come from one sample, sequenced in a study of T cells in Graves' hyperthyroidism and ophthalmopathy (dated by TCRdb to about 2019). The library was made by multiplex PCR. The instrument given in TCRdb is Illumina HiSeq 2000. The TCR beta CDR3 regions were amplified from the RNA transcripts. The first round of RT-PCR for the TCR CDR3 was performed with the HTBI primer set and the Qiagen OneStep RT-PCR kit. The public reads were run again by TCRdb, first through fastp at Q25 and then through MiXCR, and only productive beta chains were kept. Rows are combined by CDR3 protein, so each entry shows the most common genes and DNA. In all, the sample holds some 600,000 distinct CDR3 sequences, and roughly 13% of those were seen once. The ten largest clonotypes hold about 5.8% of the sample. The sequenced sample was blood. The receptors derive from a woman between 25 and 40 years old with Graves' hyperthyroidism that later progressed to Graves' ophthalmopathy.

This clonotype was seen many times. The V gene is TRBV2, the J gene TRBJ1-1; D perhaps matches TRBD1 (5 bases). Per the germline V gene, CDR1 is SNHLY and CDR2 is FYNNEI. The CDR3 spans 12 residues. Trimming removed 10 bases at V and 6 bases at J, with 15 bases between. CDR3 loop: CATQLGQSEAFF. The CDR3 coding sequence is TGTGCCACCCAACTGGGGCAGTCTGAAGCTTTCTTT.

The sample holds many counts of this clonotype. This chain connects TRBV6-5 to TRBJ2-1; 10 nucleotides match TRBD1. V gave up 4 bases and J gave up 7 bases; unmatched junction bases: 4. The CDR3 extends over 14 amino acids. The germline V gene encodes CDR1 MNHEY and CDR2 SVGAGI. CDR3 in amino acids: CASSSQGQGNEQFF. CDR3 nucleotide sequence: TGTGCCAGCAGTTCACAGGGACAGGGGAATGAGCAGTTCTTC.

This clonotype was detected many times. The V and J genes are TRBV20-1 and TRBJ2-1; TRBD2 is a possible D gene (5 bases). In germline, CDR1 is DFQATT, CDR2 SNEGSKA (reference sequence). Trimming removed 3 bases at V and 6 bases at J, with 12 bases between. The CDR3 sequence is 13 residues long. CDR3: CSARTGLANEQFF. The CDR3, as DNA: TGCAGTGCTAGGACCGGACTGGCCAATGAGCAGTTCTTC.

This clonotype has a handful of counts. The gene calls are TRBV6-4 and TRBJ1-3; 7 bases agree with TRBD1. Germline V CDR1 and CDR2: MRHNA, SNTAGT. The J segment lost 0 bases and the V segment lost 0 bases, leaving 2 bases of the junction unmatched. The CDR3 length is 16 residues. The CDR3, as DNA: TGTGCCAGCAGTGACTCGGACAGGCGCTCTGGAAACACCATATATTTT. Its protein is CASSDSDRRSGNTIYF.

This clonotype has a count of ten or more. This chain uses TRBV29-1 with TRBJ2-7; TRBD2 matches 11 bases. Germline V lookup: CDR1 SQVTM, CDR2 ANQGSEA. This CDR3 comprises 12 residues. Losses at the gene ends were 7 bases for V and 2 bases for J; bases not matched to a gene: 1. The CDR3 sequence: CSAGLAAYEQYF. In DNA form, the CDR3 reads TGCAGCGCGGGACTAGCGGCCTACGAGCAGTACTTC.

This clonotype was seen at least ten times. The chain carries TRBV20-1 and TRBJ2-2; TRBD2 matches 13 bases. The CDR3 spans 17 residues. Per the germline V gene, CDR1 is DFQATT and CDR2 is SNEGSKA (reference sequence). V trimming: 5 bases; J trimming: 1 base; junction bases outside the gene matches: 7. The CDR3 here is CSAQLAGGRENTGELFF. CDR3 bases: TGCAGTGCTCAACTAGCGGGAGGGCGGGAGAACACCGGGGAGCTGTTTTTT.

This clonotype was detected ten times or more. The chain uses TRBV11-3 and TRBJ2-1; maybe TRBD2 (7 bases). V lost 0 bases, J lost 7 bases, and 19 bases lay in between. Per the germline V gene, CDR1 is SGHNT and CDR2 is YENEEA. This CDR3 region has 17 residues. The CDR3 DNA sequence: TGTGCCAGCAGCTTAGATCTACCGTGGGGGGGCGGGAATGAGCAGTTCTTC. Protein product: CASSLDLPWGGGNEQFF.

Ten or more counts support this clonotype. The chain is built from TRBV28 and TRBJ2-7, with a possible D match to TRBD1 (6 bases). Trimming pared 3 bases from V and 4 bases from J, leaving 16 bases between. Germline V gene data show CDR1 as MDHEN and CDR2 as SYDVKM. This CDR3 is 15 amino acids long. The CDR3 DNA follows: TGTGCCAGCAGTTTGTGGGAACAGGGTTCGTACGAGCAGTACTTC. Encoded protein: CASSLWEQGSYEQYF.

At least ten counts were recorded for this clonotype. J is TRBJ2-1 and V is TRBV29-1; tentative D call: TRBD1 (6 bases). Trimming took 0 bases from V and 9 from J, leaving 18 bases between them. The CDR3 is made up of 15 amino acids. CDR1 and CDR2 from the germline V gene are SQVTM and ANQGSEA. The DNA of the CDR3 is TGCAGCGTTGAAGATGGTGACAGGCCTTGGGGTGAGCAGTTCTTC. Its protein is CSVEDGDRPWGEQFF.

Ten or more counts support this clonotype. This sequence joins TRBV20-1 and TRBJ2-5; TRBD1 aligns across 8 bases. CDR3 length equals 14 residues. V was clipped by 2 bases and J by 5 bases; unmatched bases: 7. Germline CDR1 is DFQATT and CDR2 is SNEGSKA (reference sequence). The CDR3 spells CSARLRQGIETQYF. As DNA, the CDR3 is TGCAGTGCTAGACTTCGACAGGGGATCGAGACCCAGTACTTC.

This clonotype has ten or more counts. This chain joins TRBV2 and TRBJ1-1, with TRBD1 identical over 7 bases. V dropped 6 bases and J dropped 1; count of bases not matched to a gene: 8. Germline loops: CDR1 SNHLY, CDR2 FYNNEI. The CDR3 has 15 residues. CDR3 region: CASRGDSNRNTEAFF. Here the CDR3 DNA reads TGTGCCAGCAGGGGGGACAGCAACAGGAACACTGAAGCTTTCTTT.

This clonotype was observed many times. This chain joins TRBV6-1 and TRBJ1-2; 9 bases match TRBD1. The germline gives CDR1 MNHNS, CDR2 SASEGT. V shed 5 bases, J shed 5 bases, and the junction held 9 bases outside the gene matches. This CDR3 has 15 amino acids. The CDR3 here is CASSYGTGQSYGYTF. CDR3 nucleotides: TGTGCCAGCAGTTATGGGACAGGGCAATCTTATGGCTACACCTTC.

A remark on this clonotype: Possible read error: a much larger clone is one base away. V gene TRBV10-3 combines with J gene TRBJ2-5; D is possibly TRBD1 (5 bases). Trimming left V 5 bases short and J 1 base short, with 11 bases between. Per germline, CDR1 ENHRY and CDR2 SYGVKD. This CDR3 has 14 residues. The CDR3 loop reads CAISWGSLQETQYF. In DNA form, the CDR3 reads TGTGCCATCAGTTGGGGCAGCCTCCAAGAGACCCAGTACTTC.

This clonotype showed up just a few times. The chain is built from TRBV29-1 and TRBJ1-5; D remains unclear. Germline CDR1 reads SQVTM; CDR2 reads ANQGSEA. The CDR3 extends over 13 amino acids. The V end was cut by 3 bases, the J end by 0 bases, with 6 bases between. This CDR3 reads CSVELTSNQPQHF. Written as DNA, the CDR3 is TGCAGCGTTGAGTTGACTAGCAATCAGCCCCAGCATTTT.

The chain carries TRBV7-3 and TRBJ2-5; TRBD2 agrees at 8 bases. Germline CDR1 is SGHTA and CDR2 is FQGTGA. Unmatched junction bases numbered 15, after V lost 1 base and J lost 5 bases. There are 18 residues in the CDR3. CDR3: CASSLKRLAHTPGETQYF. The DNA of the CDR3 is TGTGCCAGCAGCTTAAAAAGACTAGCGCATACCCCCGGGGAGACCCAGTACTTC.

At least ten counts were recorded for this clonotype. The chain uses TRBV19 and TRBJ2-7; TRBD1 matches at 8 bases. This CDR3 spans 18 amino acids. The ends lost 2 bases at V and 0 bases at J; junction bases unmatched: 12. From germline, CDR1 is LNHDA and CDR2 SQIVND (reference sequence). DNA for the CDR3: TGTGCCAGTAGTATAAACTGGGAGACAGGGGCCATCTCCTACGAGCAGTACTTC. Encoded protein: CASSINWETGAISYEQYF.

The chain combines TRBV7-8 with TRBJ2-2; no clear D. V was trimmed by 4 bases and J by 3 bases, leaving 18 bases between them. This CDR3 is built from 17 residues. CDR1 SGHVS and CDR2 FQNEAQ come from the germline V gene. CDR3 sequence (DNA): TGTGCCAGCAGCTCTGGGTGGGCTGAAAGTGACACCGGGGAGCTGTTTTTT. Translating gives CASSSGWAESDTGELFF.

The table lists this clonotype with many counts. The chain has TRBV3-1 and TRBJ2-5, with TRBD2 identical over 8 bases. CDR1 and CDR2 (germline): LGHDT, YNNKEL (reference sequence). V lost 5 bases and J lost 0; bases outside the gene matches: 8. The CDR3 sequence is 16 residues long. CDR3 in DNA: TGTGCCAGCAGCTCAGGGGTTAGCGGGAACCAAGAGACCCAGTACTTC. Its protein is CASSSGVSGNQETQYF.

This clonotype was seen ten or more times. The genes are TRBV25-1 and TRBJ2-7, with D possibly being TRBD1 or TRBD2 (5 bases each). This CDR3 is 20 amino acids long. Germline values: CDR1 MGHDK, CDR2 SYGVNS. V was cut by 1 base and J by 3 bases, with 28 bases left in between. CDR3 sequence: CASSESGPPGGSGWVYEQYF. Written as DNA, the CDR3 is TGTGCCAGCAGTGAATCAGGGCCTCCAGGCGGGTCCGGGTGGGTCTACGAGCAGTACTTC.

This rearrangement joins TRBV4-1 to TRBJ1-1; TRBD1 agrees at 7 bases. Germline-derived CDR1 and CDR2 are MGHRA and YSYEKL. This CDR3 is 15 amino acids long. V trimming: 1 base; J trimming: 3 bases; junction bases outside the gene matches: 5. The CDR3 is CASSQVVRGDTEAFF. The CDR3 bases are TGCGCCAGCAGCCAAGTGGTCAGGGGGGACACTGAAGCTTTCTTT.

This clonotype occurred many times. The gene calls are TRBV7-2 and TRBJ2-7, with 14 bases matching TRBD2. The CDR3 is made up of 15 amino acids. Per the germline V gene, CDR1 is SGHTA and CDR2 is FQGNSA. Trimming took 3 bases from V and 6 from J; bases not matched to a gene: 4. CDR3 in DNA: TGTGCCAGCAGCTTCCGTGGGACTAGCGGGAGCGAGCAGTACTTC. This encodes CASSFRGTSGSEQYF.

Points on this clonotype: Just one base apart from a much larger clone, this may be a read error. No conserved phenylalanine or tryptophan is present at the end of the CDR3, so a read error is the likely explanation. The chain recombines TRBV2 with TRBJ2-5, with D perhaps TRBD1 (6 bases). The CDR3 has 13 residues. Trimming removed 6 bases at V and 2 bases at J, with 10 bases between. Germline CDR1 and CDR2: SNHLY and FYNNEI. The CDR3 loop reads CASREDRQETQYL. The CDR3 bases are TGTGCCAGCAGGGAGGACAGACAAGAGACCCAGTACCTC.